This TCR beta chain was recorded in a study of cytomegalovirus exposure and HLA in healthy donors. With respect to this clone: A read error may produce the germline difference seen at one junction end.

From germline, CDR1 is SEHNR and CDR2 FQNEAQ (reference sequence). The CDR3 length is 15 residues. 60 Vbeta and 13 Jbeta primers were used in PCR. Method: immunoSEQ multiplex PCR; TCRdb's copy keeps in-frame clones and lacks some. The sample lists 81,000 or so clones, 77% seen once, with roughly 3% in the top ten. The gene calls are TRBV7-9 and TRBJ1-1; 8 positions match TRBD1. The receptor was isolated from a man aged 50 or older in good health and CMV-seropositive. Sequencing used PBMCs. CDR3 DNA sequence: TGTTCCAGCAGCTGGGGGGCAGGGGGCGAGGGTGAAGCTTTCTTT. Translated: CSSSWGAGGEGEAFF. Together with reference TRBV7-9 and TRBJ1-1, the CDR3 gives the full variable domain: DTGVSQNPRHKITKRGQNVTFRCDPISEHNRLYWYRQTLGQGPEFLTYFQNEAQLEKSRLLSDRFSAERPKGSFSTLEIQRTEQGDSAMYLCSSSWGAGGEGEAFFGQGTRLTVV.